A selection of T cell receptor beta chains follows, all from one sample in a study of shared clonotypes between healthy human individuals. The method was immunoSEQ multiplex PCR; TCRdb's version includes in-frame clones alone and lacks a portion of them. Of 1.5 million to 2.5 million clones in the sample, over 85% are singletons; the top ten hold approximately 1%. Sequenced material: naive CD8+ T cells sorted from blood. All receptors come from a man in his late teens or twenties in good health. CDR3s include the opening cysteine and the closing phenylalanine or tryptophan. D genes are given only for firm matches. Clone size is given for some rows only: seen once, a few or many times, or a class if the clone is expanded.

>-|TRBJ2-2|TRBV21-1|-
TGTGCCAGAGGGGGTTCGAACACCGGGGAGCTGTTTTTT
CARGGSNTGELFF
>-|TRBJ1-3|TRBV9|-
TGTGCCAGCAGCGTAGACTACAGCTCTGGAAACACCATATATTTT
CASSVDYSSGNTIYF
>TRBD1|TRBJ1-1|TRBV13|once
TGTGCCAGCAGCACTTACAGGGGGGCCGGCACTGAAGCTTTCTTT
CASSTYRGAGTEAFF
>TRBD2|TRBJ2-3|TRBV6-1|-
TGTGCCAGCAGTGAAGCTACTAGCGGGGAGGCAGATACGCAGTATTTT
CASSEATSGEADTQYF
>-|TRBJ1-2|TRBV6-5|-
TGTGCCAGCAGTACAGGCGGGGTGACGTATGGCTACACCTTC
CASSTGGVTYGYTF
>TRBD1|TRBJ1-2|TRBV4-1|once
TGCGCCAGCAGCCAACCATCAGGACAGGGGATCTACTTC
CASSQPSGQGIYF
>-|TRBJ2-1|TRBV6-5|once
TGTGCCAGCAGTTCCGCCGGCCCAACCTACAATGAGCAGTTCTTC
CASSSAGPTYNEQFF
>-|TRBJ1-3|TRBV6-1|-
TGTGCCAGCAGTGAAGACCCGGGCAACTCTGGAAACACCATATATTTT
CASSEDPGNSGNTIYF
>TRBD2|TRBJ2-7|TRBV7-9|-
TGTGCCAGCAGCTTAGTAGCGGGTCAATACGAGCAGTACTTC
CASSLVAGQYEQYF
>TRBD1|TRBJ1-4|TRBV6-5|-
TGTGCCAGCAACGGGGACAGATATAATGAAAAACTGTTTTTT
CASNGDRYNEKLFF
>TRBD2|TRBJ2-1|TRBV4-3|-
TGCGCCAGCAGCCAAGAGGTTGGCGGGAGCTCCTACAATGAGCAGTTCTTC
CASSQEVGGSSYNEQFF
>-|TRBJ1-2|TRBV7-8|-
TGTGCCAGCAGCTTAGGGGGGGACGGCTACACCTTC
CASSLGGDGYTF
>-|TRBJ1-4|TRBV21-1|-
TGTGCCAGCAGCAGGAGAGCCGGGTCGCGGGATGAAAAACTGTTTTTT
CASSRRAGSRDEKLFF
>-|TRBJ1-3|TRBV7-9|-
TGTGCCAGCAGCCCACCGCCCGGGGCCGAAGACGGAAACACCATATATTTT
CASSPPPGAEDGNTIYF
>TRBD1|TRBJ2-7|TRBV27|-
TGTGCCAGCAGTTTATCCCTAAGCGAGGAGACAGGGGTCTACGAGCAGTACTTC
CASSLSLSEETGVYEQYF
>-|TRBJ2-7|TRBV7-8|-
TGTGCCAGCAGCTTAGCGTGGCAGGGCTACGAGCAGTACTTC
CASSLAWQGYEQYF
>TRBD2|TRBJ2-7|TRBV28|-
TGTGCCAGCAGCCCGCTCCCTCGGGACTATCAAGGCGAGCAGTACTTC
CASSPLPRDYQGEQYF
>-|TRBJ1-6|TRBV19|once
TGTGCCAGTAGTATATCACAGCCTAAATATAATTCACCCCTCCACTTT
CASSISQPKYNSPLHF
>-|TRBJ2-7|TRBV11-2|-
TGTGCCAGCAGCTTAGTCTACCCGGCTACGAACGAGCAGTACTTC
CASSLVYPATNEQYF
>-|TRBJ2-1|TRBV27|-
TGTGCCAGCAGTTTTCGTTGGCAGGGACCCTTCAATGAGCAGTTCTTC
CASSFRWQGPFNEQFF
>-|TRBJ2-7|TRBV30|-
TGTGCCTGGAGTAAGGAATACGAGCAGTACTTC
CAWSKEYEQYF
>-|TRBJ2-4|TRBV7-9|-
TGTGCCAGCAGCTTTGTCGAGGGCCAAATGAGGAACATTCAGTACTTC
CASSFVEGQMRNIQYF
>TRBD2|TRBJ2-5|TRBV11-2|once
TGTGCCAGCAGCTTAATGACTAGCGGGGCCCAGTACTTC
CASSLMTSGAQYF
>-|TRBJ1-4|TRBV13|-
TGTGCCAGCAGCTTACGGACTAATGAAAAACTGTTTTTT
CASSLRTNEKLFF
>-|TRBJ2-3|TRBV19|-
TGTGCCAGTAGTATAGGGCAGGGATTCACAGATACGCAGTATTTT
CASSIGQGFTDTQYF
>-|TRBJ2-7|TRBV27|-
TGTGCCAGCAGTTTAGGTGGGAGATCCTACGAGCAGTACTTC
CASSLGGRSYEQYF
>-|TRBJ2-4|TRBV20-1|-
TGCAGTGCTAGTGACCCGACCATTCAGTACTTC
CSASDPTIQYF
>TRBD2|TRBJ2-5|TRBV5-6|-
TGTGCCAGCAGCTTGGGACTAGCGGGGGGAAACGAAGAGACCCAGTACTTC
CASSLGLAGGNEETQYF
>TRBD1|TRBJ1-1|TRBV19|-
TGTGCCAGTAGGAACAGGGGGCCCTTAAATGAAGCTTTCTTT
CASRNRGPLNEAFF
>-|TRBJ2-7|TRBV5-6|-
TGTGCCAGCAGCTTGGGAGCGGGTAGCGAGCAGTACTTC
CASSLGAGSEQYF
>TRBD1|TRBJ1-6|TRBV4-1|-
TGCGCCAGCAGCCCCGGGACAGATAATTCACCCCTCCACTTT
CASSPGTDNSPLHF
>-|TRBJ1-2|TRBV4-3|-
TGCGCCAGCAGCCAAGAAGTGATGGTGAACTATGGCTACACCTTC
CASSQEVMVNYGYTF
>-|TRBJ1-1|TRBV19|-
TGTGCCAGTAGTATAGTAGACTCGGGTCACACTGAAGCTTTCTTT
CASSIVDSGHTEAFF
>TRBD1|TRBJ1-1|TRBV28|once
TGTGCCAGCAGTTTGGGGACAGGAGGAACTGAAGCTTTCTTT
CASSLGTGGTEAFF
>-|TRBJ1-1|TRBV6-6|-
TGTGCCAGCAGCCTTTCCGTTGGTTGGGCTTTCTTT
CASSLSVGWAFF
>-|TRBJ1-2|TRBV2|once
TGTGCCAGCAGTGAATCGCATTTATATGGCTACACCTTC
CASSESHLYGYTF
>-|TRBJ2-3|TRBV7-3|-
TGTGCCAGCAGCTTCGGGCCCCTCGAGGATACGCAGTATTTT
CASSFGPLEDTQYF
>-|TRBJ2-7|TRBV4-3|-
TGCGCCAGCAGCCAAGACGTGGAGGAGGCTCGCTACGAGCAGTACTTC
CASSQDVEEARYEQYF
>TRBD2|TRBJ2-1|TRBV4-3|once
TGCGCCAGCAGCCAAGGCCCGGGTGGAGCGGGAGCCGAGTACAATGAGCAGTTCTTC
CASSQGPGGAGAEYNEQFF
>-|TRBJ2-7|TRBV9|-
TGTGCCAGCAGCCCTGACGGTATATTTCCCTACGAGCAGTACTTC
CASSPDGIFPYEQYF
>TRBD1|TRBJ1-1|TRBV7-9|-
TGTGCCAGCAGCTTAACGCAGGGGGACTCAAAAGCTTTCTTT
CASSLTQGDSKAFF
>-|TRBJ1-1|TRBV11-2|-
TGTGCCAGCAGCCCACAGGGAGCCACTGAAGCTTTCTTT
CASSPQGATEAFF
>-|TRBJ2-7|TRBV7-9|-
TGTGCCAGCAGCTTAGATCTGGCGAGGCAGTACTTC
CASSLDLARQYF
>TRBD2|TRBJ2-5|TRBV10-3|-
TGTGCCACCCAGACTAGCGGACAAGAGACCCAGTACTTC
CATQTSGQETQYF
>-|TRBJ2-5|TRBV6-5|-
TGTGCCAGCAGTTACTCGGGGGAACAGACCCAGTACTTC
CASSYSGEQTQYF
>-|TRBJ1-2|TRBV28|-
TGTGCCAGCAGTCTCCTCTCAGATTTTAACTATGGCTACACCTTC
CASSLLSDFNYGYTF